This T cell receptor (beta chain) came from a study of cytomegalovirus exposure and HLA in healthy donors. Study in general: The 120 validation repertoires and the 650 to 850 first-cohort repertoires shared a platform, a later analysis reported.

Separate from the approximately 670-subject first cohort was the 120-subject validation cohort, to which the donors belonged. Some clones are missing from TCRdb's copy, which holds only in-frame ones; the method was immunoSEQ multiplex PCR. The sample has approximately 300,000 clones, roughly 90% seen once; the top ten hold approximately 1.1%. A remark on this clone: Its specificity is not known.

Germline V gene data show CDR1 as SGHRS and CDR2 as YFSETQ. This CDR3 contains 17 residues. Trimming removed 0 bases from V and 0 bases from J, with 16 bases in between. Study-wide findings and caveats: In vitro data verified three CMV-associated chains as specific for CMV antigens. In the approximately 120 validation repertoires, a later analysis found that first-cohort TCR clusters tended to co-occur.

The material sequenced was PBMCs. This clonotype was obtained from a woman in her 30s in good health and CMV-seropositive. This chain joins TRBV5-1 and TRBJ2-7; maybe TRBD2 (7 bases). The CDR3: CASSLGGGGFSSYEQYF. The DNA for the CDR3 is TGCGCCAGCAGCTTGGGAGGCGGGGGCTTTAGCTCCTACGAGCAGTACTTC.